This record looks at one TCR beta chain sequence and its context. This specimen comes from a study of blood T cell repertoires in COVID-19. The wider study: T cells, B-cell-depleted T cells, or PBMCs provided the cDNA or gDNA that served as material.

V was trimmed by 1 base and J by 9 bases, leaving 14 bases between them. CDR3 size: 15 residues. The germline V gene encodes CDR1 SGDLS and CDR2 YYNGEE. Generated by immunoSEQ multiplex PCR, the TCRdb table keeps only in-frame clones and is missing some. The table includes roughly 240,000 clones, 85% detected once. The sample consisted of peripheral blood. The chain combines TRBV9 with TRBJ1-6; a possible D gene is TRBD1 (6 bases). The source is a man in his forties or fifties with COVID-19, enrolled during active disease. CDR3 nucleotide sequence: TGTGCCAGCAGCGTATCAGGGGCCCTCAGTTCACCCCTCCACTTT. Protein: CASSVSGALSSPLHF.